The following is a T cell receptor beta chain sequence with its context. What it binds is not known. The assay used deep level. Researchers divided each subset's genomic DNA evenly across several immunoSEQ plates. Profiling relied on immunoSEQ multiplex PCR, and the TCRdb table lists in-frame clones only, not all of them. Of some 2 million clones in the sample, 85% to 95% were seen once. The sample originates from a study of shared clonotypes between healthy human individuals. For the study at large: For every donor, three CD4 naive, three CD4 memory, two CD8 naive and one CD8 memory plates were used. Study results and caveats: Shared clonotypes: about 4.6% naive CD4, under 4% naive CD8, 2.3% memory CD4, around 0.4% memory CD8.

Naive CD8 populations comprised CD45RO-negative cells positively selected for CCR7, excluding terminally differentiated effector memory CD45RA+ cells. The TCR was taken from a man aged 18 to 35 in good health. The sample consisted of naive CD8+ T cells sorted from blood.

CDR3 sequence reads: CASTQGAGSYEQYF. The CDR3 DNA reads as TGTGCCAGCACCCAAGGGGCAGGGTCCTACGAGCAGTACTTC. The chain recombines TRBV27 with TRBJ2-7, with D perhaps matching TRBD1 (5 bases). This CDR3 region has 14 residues. Germline V gene sequence: CDR1 MNHEY, CDR2 SMNVEV (reference sequence). V was pared by 7 bases and J by 1 base, with 14 bases between.